The sequence of this T cell receptor beta chain was determined in a study of blood T cell repertoires in COVID-19. CDR1 is LGHDT and CDR2 is YNNKEL in the germline V gene (reference sequence). V was shortened by 6 bases and J by 6 bases, with 11 bases between the two germline ends. This CDR3 comprises 12 residues. Clones were read by immunoSEQ multiplex PCR, and TCRdb kept only the in-frame ones, dropping some. Of about 170,000 clones detected, about 80% appear once; the ten largest clones hold roughly 10%. Sequenced material: peripheral blood. This chain links TRBV3-1 (or the pseudogene TRBV3-2) with TRBJ1-1; weak D call: TRBD1 (6 bases). This receptor was identified in a man between 65 and 85 years old with active or convalescent COVID-19. The CDR3 coding sequence is TGTGCCAGCAGAACAGGGTGGTCTGAAGCTTTCTTT. Translated, it gives CASRTGWSEAFF.